This is a list of T cell receptor beta chains from one sample in a study of CD8+ T cells in alopecia areata. Sequencing was performed with immunoSEQ multiplex PCR; in TCRdb, only in-frame clones are kept and a portion is missing. The data hold about 110,000 clones, with around 59% observed a single time. Sequenced input: CD8+ T cells sorted from blood. Receptors originate from a human donor in good health. Both conserved end residues are part of each CDR3. Fields, in order: J gene, V gene, CDR3 protein.

TRBJ1-6,TRBV28,CASSTGGYNSPLHF
TRBJ1-2,TRBV7-9,CASSLGRGSYTF
TRBJ2-5,TRBV25-1,CASSVNIGGGGGPQYF
TRBJ2-5,TRBV13,CASSPPGQGETQYF
TRBJ2-1,TRBV9,CASSVSGAGEQFF
TRBJ2-3,TRBV13,CASSFSTGVGTDTQYF
TRBJ2-5,TRBV2,CASSEVETPGNLPYF
TRBJ2-7,TRBV7-2,CASSLSRGFNEQYF
TRBJ2-2,TRBV25-1,CASSEGRGDTGELFF
TRBJ1-4,TRBV18,CASSARRRGVSEKLFF
TRBJ1-5,TRBV28,CASSPDSSNQPQHF